One and the same sample provided the 29 T cell receptor beta chains below, sequenced in a study of T cells in Graves' hyperthyroidism and ophthalmopathy. The CDR3 regions of TCR beta were amplified from RNA transcripts. Carried out on the TCR CDR3, a first-round RT-PCR used the HTBI primer set. Via MiXCR, TCRdb re-called the multiplex PCR reads, giving one row per CDR3 protein. The table has a few hundred thousand distinct CDR3 sequences, approximately 18% seen once. Sequences were obtained from blood. The receptors come from a man younger than 35 with Graves' ophthalmopathy.

To note about this clonotype: This sequence may be a read error, since a much larger clone differs from it by one base. J is TRBJ2-4 and V is TRBV2; D is unresolved. The germline V gene has CDR1 SNHLY and CDR2 FYNNEI. The CDR3 loop spans 14 amino acids. CDR3 coding DNA: TGTGCCAGCAATGAAGGAATAGCCAAAAACATTCAGTACTTC. Its translation: CASNEGIAKNIQYF.

This clonotype was seen at least ten times. This rearrangement joins TRBV3-1 to TRBJ2-5; no clear D. The V end lost 5 bases, the J end lost 3 bases, and 16 bases lay between the germline ends. Germline-derived CDR1 and CDR2 are LGHDT and YNNKEL (reference sequence). The CDR3 is 15 residues long. Here the CDR3 DNA reads TGTGCCAGCAGCATGTCGGCGGCGGCGAAAGAGACCCAGTACTTC. Amino acids: CASSMSAAAKETQYF.

Ten or more counts support this clonotype. The chain carries TRBV28 and TRBJ1-5; D may be TRBD1 (6 bases). Looked up from germline, CDR1 is MDHEN and CDR2 is SYDVKM. This CDR3 spans 12 amino acids. V lost 3 bases and J 6 bases, leaving 6 bases between the germline ends. CDR3 nucleotide sequence: TGTGCCAGCAGTTTGGACAGTCAGCCCCAGCATTTT. Protein: CASSLDSQPQHF.

The gene calls are TRBV5-6 and TRBJ1-6, with a weak D call TRBD1 (6 bases). With 4 bases removed from V and 8 bases from J, the gap between germline ends came to 13 bases. CDR3 length: 14 amino acids. The germline gives CDR1 SGHDT, CDR2 YYEEEE. DNA for the CDR3: TGTGCCAGCAGCCGGGGGGGGGCTTATTCACCCCTCCACTTT. Translated: CASSRGGAYSPLHF.

This clonotype has just a few counts. A read error is possible here, since a much larger clone lies one base away. This chain uses TRBV5-1 with TRBJ1-1; 12 nucleotides align to TRBD1. The CDR3 spans 15 residues. The germline V gene encodes CDR1 SGHRS and CDR2 YFSETQ. CDR3 sequence: CASSTGTGGDTGAFF. In nucleotides, the CDR3 is TGCGCCAGCAGCACGGGGACAGGGGGCGACACTGGAGCTTTCTTT. The complete variable domain, with remaining parts taken from reference TRBV5-1 and TRBJ1-1, reads KAGVTQTPRYLIKTRGQQVTLSCSPISGHRSVSWYQQTPGQGLQFLFEYFSETQRNKGNFPGRFSGRQFSNSRSEMNVSTLELGDSALYLCASSTGTGGDTGAFFGQGTRLTVV.

There are a few counts of this clonotype. The V call is TRBV13, the J call TRBJ2-3; D unresolved. The V gene lost 4 bases and the J gene lost 2 bases, with 10 bases spanning the gap. The length of the CDR3 is 14 residues. CDR1 and CDR2 from the germline V gene are PRHDT and FYEKMQ (reference sequence). The CDR3 DNA sequence: TGTGCCAGCAGCTCGAACCTATACACAGATACGCAGTATTTT. Translating gives CASSSNLYTDTQYF.

V is TRBV2 and J is TRBJ1-1, with 8 bases aligning to TRBD1. The CDR3 is 16 residues long. CDR1 SNHLY and CDR2 FYNNEI come from the germline V gene. V shed 6 bases, J shed 4 bases, and the junction held 13 bases outside the gene matches. CDR3 DNA: TGTGCCAGCAGCGCCCACCGGGACAGGTGGTTCACTGAAGCTTTCTTT. The encoded protein is CASSAHRDRWFTEAFF.

The V call is TRBV19, the J call TRBJ2-6; perhaps TRBD2 as D (5 bases). Trimming pared 3 bases from V and 1 base from J, leaving 22 bases between. The CDR3 consists of 20 residues. The V gene's germline CDR1 is LNHDA and CDR2 SQIVND (reference sequence). The CDR3 bases are TGTGCCAGTAGTATGGGGAGTGGGGAAACCCGTCGGTCTGGGGCCAACGTCCTGACTTTC. It specifies CASSMGSGETRRSGANVLTF.

The chain recombines TRBV11-2 with TRBJ2-6, with TRBD1 as a possible D gene (6 bases). The CDR3 is 16 residues long. V lost 6 bases, J lost 0 bases, and 12 bases lay in between. Germline lookup yields CDR1 SGHAT and CDR2 FQNNGV. CDR3 bases: TGTGCCAGCAGGCACCGGGACACCTCTGGGGCCAACGTCCTGACTTTC. This codes for CASRHRDTSGANVLTF.

This clonotype has more than one count but fewer than ten. This rearrangement joins TRBV6-1 to TRBJ1-1, with D possibly matching TRBD1 (6 bases). CDR3 size: 13 residues. Looked up from germline, CDR1 is MNHNS and CDR2 is SASEGT. V shed 5 bases and J shed 7 bases, with 14 bases lying between them. DNA of the CDR3: TGTGCCAGCAGTCCCAGGGAGGGGGGTGAAGCTTTCTTT. It is translated as CASSPREGGEAFF.

This clonotype appeared many times. The chain recombines TRBV5-1 with TRBJ2-1; D is unclear. V was clipped by 4 bases and J by 6 bases, with 14 bases between them. This CDR3 contains 14 residues. Germline V gene data show CDR1 as SGHRS and CDR2 as YFSETQ. The CDR3 spells CASSPTIAGNEQFF. As DNA, the CDR3 is TGCGCCAGCAGCCCGACCATAGCCGGCAATGAGCAGTTCTTC.

The chain recombines TRBV11-2 with TRBJ2-6; unclear D gene. The CDR3 contains 14 residues. CDR1 SGHAT and CDR2 FQNNGV come from the germline V gene. The V and J ends lost 8 bases and 4 bases respectively, with 12 bases between them. The CDR3 loop reads CASLPTPGANVLTF. The CDR3, as DNA: TGTGCCAGCCTCCCGACACCCGGGGCCAACGTCCTGACTTTC. Full variable domain (missing parts from reference TRBV11-2 and TRBJ2-6): EAGVAQSPRYKIIEKRQSVAFWCNPISGHATLYWYQQILGQGPKLLIQFQNNGVVDDSQLPKDRFSAERLKGVDSTLKIQPAKLEDSAVYLCASLPTPGANVLTFGAGSRLTVL.

This clonotype came up a few times. The chain uses TRBV6-7 and TRBJ1-5; tentative D call: TRBD1 (5 bases). TRBV6-7 is identified as an open reading frame with a role that is uncertain. V dropped 6 bases and J dropped 3 bases, with 12 bases sitting between them. This CDR3 region has 14 residues. The CDR3 nucleotides read TGTGCCAGCAGCGACAGACAGTTCAATCAGCCCCAGCATTTT. It codes for CASSDRQFNQPQHF.

In this sample, this clonotype turned up a few times. The chain recombines TRBV19 with TRBJ2-7; D possibly uses TRBD1 or TRBD2 (7 bases each). The CDR3 is 14 residues long. V lost 3 bases and J lost 3, with 12 bases in between. The germline V gene has CDR1 LNHDA and CDR2 SQIVND (reference sequence). The CDR3 protein is CASSMGGGLYEQYF. The DNA of the CDR3 is TGTGCCAGTAGTATGGGAGGGGGCCTCTACGAGCAGTACTTC.

The chain recombines TRBV6-1 with TRBJ1-1; D not certain. V was trimmed by 7 bases and J by 0 bases, leaving 9 bases between them. CDR1 and CDR2 (germline): MNHNS, SASEGT. The CDR3 covers 13 residues. DNA of the CDR3: TGTGCCAGCAACGAAGAGATGAACACTGAAGCTTTCTTT. Translating gives CASNEEMNTEAFF.

This clonotype has a count of ten or more. CDR3 sequence: CASSLDGYYGYTF. CDR3 DNA sequence: TGTGCCAGCAGCTTAGATGGCTACTATGGCTACACCTTC. The chain is built from TRBV11-2 and TRBJ1-2; D not resolved. The CDR3 has 13 amino acids. CDR1 and CDR2 from the germline V gene are SGHAT and FQNNGV. V dropped 0 bases and J dropped 3 bases, with 5 bases sitting between them.

This clonotype was found a few times. This chain uses TRBV6-1 with TRBJ2-3; the D is unclear. V dropped 4 bases and J dropped 0 bases, with 5 bases sitting between them. CDR1 and CDR2 from the germline V gene are MNHNS and SASEGT. This CDR3 has 13 residues. CDR3 loop: CASSGFSTDTQYF. As DNA, the CDR3 is TGTGCCAGCAGTGGTTTTAGCACAGATACGCAGTATTTT.

This clonotype was detected many times. This chain joins TRBV5-1 and TRBJ2-3; TRBD2 agrees at 10 bases. V lost 9 bases, J lost 6 bases, and 7 bases stayed unmatched. The CDR3 is 13 amino acids. The germline gives CDR1 SGHRS, CDR2 YFSETQ. The chain's CDR3 is CATRLAGADTQYF. The CDR3 bases are TGCGCCACCCGGCTAGCGGGGGCGGATACGCAGTATTTT.

The V call is TRBV6-5, the J call TRBJ1-4; D ambiguous. With 5 bases removed from V and 8 bases from J, the gap between germline ends came to 9 bases. The CDR3 has 12 residues. CDR1 and CDR2 (germline): MNHEY, SVGAGI. The CDR3 loop is CASSTSEEKLFF. The CDR3 DNA is TGTGCCAGCAGTACTTCAGAGGAAAAACTGTTTTTT.

This clonotype was detected once. V usage is TRBV18 and J usage is TRBJ2-3, with TRBD2 identical over 8 bases. With V trimmed by 4 bases and J by 2 bases, 5 bases remained unmatched. Germline CDR1 reads KGHSH; CDR2 reads LQKENI. This CDR3 is built from 15 residues. Here the CDR3 reads CASSHSSGPTDTQYF. The CDR3 nucleotides are TGTGCCAGCTCACATTCTAGCGGGCCCACAGATACGCAGTATTTT. The whole variable domain, remainder taken from reference TRBV18 and TRBJ2-3, is NAGVMQNPRHLVRRRGQEARLRCSPMKGHSHVYWYRQLPEEGLKFMVYLQKENIIDESGMPKERFSAEFPKEGPSILRIQQVVRGDSAAYFCASSHSSGPTDTQYFGPGTRLTVL.

The table lists this clonotype with a few counts. This chain connects TRBV6-1 to TRBJ2-7, with no clear D. CDR1 and CDR2 (germline): MNHNS, SASEGT. The CDR3 has 12 residues. V lost 6 bases and J lost 4, with 10 bases in between. CDR3 nucleotide sequence: TGTGCCAGCAGCCCCCCCAGTTACGAGCAGTACTTC. Amino acids: CASSPPSYEQYF.

The gene calls are TRBV6-1 and TRBJ1-2; TRBD1 agrees at 9 bases. This CDR3 is 16 amino acids long. The ends lost 2 bases at V and 2 bases at J; junction bases unmatched: 6. Per germline, CDR1 MNHNS and CDR2 SASEGT. DNA of the CDR3: TGTGCCAGCAGTGAAACACCGGGACAGGGAAACTATGGCTACACCTTC. This gives the protein CASSETPGQGNYGYTF.

The table lists this clonotype with many counts. V gene TRBV12-3 or TRBV12-4 combines with J gene TRBJ2-1; D ambiguous. CDR3 length: 13 residues. The V end lost 10 bases, the J end lost 2 bases, and 12 bases lay between the germline ends. CDR3 loop: CATSGTAYNEQFF. CDR3 in DNA: TGTGCCACCTCAGGTACGGCCTACAATGAGCAGTTCTTC.

J is TRBJ2-6 and V is TRBV7-2; D not resolved. From germline, CDR1 is SGHTA and CDR2 FQGNSA. There are 18 residues in the CDR3. V lost 3 bases, J lost 1 base, and 16 bases lay in between. This chain's CDR3 is CASSFRYVMRSGANVLTF. The CDR3 region has the DNA TGTGCCAGCAGCTTTCGTTACGTAATGCGATCTGGGGCCAACGTCCTGACTTTC. The full variable domain, rest sourced from reference TRBV7-2 and TRBJ2-6, is GAGVSQSPSNKVTEKGKDVELRCDPISGHTALYWYRQSLGQGLEFLIYFQGNSAPDKSGLPSDRFSAERTGGSVSTLTIQRTQQEDSAVYLCASSFRYVMRSGANVLTFGAGSRLTVL.

There are many counts of this clonotype. The chain employs TRBV11-2 and TRBJ1-6; 8 bases fit TRBD1. Per the germline V gene, CDR1 is SGHAT and CDR2 is FQNNGV. With 0 bases clipped from V and 6 bases from J, the junction kept 4 bases outside the gene matches. The CDR3 covers 16 residues. The CDR3 region is CASSLEQGGFNSPLHF. The CDR3 region has the DNA TGTGCCAGCAGCTTAGAACAGGGGGGCTTTAATTCACCCCTCCACTTT.

Comments on this clonotype: A much larger clone differs by one base, so this may be a read error. The rearrangement links TRBV20-1 to TRBJ2-7; 12 bases map to TRBD2. Germline V gene lookup returns CDR1 DFQATT and CDR2 SNEGSKA (reference sequence). Losses at the gene ends were 5 bases for V and 4 bases for J; bases not matched to a gene: 9. CDR3 length: 15 residues. CDR3 protein: CSALGLAGGSYEQYF. Written as DNA, the CDR3 is TGCAGTGCTCTGGGGCTAGCGGGGGGGTCGTACGAGCAGTACTTC.

The chain carries TRBV20-1 and TRBJ2-7; possibly TRBD1 or TRBD2 for D (5 bases each). The CDR3 is made up of 14 amino acids. Germline V CDR1 and CDR2: DFQATT, SNEGSKA (reference sequence). V was trimmed by 0 bases and J by 6 bases, leaving 15 bases between them. CDR3 residues: CSARDGGRIVEQYF. CDR3 nucleotides: TGCAGTGCTAGAGATGGGGGACGGATAGTCGAGCAGTACTTC.

This clonotype was seen ten or more times. The chain carries TRBV7-9 and TRBJ1-1, with D hard to call. The length of the CDR3 is 13 residues. V was clipped by 5 bases and J by 4 bases, with 11 bases between them. Germline V gives CDR1 SEHNR, CDR2 FQNEAQ (reference sequence). The CDR3 coding sequence is TGTGCCAGCAGCCCCACAGTGTTCACTGAAGCTTTCTTT. Residues: CASSPTVFTEAFF.

The rearrangement links TRBV2 to TRBJ2-2; 8 bases fit TRBD1. CDR1 and CDR2 (germline): SNHLY, FYNNEI. With V trimmed by 6 bases and J by 3 bases, 6 bases remained unmatched. The CDR3 loop spans 15 amino acids. CDR3 amino acids: CASRGQGGYTGELFF. The CDR3 DNA sequence: TGTGCCAGCAGAGGACAGGGAGGATACACCGGGGAGCTGTTTTTT.